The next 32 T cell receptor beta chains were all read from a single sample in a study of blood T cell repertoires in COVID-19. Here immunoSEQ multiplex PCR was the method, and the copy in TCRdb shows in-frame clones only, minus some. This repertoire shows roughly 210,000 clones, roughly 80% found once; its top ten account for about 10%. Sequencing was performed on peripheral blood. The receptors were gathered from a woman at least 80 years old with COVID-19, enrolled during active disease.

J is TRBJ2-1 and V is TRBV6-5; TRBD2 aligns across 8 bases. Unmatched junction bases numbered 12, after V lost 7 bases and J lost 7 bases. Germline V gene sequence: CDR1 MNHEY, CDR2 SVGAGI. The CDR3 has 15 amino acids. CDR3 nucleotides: TGTGCCAGCACCCGGGGGGGGGCAGGGGAGAATGAGCAGTTCTTC. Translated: CASTRGGAGENEQFF.

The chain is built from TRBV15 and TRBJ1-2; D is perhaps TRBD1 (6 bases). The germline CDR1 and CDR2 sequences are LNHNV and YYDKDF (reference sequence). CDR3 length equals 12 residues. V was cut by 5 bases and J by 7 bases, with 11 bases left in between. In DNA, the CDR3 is TGTGCCACCAGCGATCAGGGGCGTGGCTACACCTTC. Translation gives CATSDQGRGYTF.

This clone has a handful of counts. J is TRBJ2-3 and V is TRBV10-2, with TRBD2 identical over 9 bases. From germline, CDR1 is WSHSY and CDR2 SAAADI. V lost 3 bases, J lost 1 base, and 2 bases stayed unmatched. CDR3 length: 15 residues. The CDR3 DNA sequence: TGCGCCAGCAGTGATAGCGGGGGACGCACAGATACGCAGTATTTT. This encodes CASSDSGGRTDTQYF.

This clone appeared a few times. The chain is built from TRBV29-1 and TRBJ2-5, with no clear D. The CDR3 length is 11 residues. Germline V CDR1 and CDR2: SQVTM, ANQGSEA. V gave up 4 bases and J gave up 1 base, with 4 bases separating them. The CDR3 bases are TGCAGCGTTGGAGTCCAAGAGACCCAGTACTTC. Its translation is CSVGVQETQYF.

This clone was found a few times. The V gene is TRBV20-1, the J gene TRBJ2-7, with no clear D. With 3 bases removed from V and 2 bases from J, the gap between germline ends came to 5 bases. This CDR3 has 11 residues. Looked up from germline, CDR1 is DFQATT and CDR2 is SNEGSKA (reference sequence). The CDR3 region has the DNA TGCAGTGCTAGGGCCGCCTACGAGCAGTACGTC. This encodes CSARAAYEQYV.

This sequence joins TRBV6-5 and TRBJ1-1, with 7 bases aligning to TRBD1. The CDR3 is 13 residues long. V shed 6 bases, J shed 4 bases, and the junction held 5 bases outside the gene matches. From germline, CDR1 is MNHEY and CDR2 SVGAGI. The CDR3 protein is CASSLAGGTEAFF. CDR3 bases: TGTGCCAGCAGCTTAGCAGGGGGCACTGAAGCTTTCTTT.

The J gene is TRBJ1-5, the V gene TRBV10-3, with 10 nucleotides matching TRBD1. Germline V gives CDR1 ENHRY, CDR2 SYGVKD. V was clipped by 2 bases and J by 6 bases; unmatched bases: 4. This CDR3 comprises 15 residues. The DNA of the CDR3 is TGTGCCATCAGTGAGGACAGGGGGCAGGGTCAGCCCCAGCATTTT. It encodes CAISEDRGQGQPQHF.

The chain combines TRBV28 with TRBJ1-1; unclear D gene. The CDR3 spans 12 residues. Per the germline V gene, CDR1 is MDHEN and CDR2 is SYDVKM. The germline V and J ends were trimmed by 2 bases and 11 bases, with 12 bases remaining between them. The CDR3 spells CASSLGQLNAFF. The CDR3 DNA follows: TGTGCCAGCAGTTTAGGCCAGTTGAACGCTTTCTTT.

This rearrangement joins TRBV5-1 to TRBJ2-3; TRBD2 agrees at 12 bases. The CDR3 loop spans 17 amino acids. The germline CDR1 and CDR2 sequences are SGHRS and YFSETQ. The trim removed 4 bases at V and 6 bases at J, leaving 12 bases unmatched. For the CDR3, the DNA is TGCGCCAGCAGCCCGGGACTAGCGGGCTACTCATTGGATACGCAGTATTTT. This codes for CASSPGLAGYSLDTQYF.

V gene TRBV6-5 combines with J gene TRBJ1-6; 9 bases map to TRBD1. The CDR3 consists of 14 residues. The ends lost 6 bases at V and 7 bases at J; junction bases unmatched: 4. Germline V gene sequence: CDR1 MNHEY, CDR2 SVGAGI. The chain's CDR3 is CASSFGTGNSPLHF. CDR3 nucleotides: TGTGCCAGCAGCTTCGGGACAGGGAATTCACCCCTCCACTTT.

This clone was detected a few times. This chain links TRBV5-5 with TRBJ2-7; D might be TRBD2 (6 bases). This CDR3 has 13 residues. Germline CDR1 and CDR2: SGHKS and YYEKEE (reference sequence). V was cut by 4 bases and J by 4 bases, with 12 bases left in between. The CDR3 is CASSLDGGYEQYF. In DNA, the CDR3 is TGTGCCAGCAGCCTGGATGGGGGGTACGAGCAGTACTTC. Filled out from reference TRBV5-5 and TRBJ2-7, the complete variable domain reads DAGVTQSPTHLIKTRGQQVTLRCSPISGHKSVSWYQQVLGQGPQFIFQYYEKEERGRGNFPDRFSARQFPNYSSELNVNALLLGDSALYLCASSLDGGYEQYFGPGTRLTVT.

CDR3 loop: CASSYSGRVVRKAFF. CDR3 coding DNA: TGTGCCAGCAGTTACTCAGGCAGGGTCGTGCGAAAAGCTTTCTTT. V and J are TRBV6-2 or TRBV6-3 and TRBJ1-1; possibly TRBD1 for D (5 bases). Per germline, CDR1 MNHEY and CDR2 SVGEGT. This CDR3 is 15 amino acids long. Trimming shortened V by 0 bases and J by 9 bases, and 17 bases separated the two germline ends.

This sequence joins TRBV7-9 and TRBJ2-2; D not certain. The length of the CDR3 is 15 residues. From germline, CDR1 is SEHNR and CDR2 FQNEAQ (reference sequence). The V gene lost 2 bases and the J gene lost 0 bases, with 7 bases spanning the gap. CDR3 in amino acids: CASSLWLSNTGELFF. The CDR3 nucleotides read TGTGCCAGCAGCTTATGGCTTTCGAACACCGGGGAGCTGTTTTTT.

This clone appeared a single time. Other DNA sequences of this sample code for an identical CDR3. The CDR3 sequence is CASSLGGLGNTIYF. The CDR3 DNA reads as TGCGCCAGCAGCTTGGGGGGCTTGGGAAACACCATATATTTT. This chain connects TRBV5-1 to TRBJ1-3; a possible D gene is TRBD1 (5 bases). The CDR3 spans 14 residues. Deletions cut 0 bases from V and 4 bases from J, with 8 bases between. Germline V lookup: CDR1 SGHRS, CDR2 YFSETQ.

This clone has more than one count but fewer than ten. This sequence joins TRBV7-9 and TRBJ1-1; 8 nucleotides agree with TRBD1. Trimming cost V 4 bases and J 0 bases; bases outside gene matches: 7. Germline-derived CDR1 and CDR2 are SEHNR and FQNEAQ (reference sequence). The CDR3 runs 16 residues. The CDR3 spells CASSSRTGHLNTEAFF. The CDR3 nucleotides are TGTGCCAGCAGCTCCAGGACAGGGCACCTGAACACTGAAGCTTTCTTT.

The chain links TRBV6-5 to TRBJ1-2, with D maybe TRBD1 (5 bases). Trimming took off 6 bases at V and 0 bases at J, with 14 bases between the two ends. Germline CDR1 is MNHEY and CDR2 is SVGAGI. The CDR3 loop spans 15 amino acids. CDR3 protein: CASRPNRKPNYGYTF. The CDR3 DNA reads TGTGCCAGCAGGCCCAACAGGAAGCCTAACTATGGCTACACCTTC.

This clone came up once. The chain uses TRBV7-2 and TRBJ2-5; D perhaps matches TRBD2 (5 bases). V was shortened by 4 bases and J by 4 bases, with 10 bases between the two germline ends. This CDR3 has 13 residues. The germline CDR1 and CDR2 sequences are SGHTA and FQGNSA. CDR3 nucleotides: TGTGCCAGCAGCTCCCGAGGGCCAGAGACCCAGTACTTC. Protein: CASSSRGPETQYF.

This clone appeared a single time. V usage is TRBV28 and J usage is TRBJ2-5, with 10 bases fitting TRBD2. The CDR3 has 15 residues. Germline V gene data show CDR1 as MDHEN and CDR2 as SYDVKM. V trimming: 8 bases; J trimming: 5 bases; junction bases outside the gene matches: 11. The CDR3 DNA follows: TGTGCCAGCGACAAACAGCGGGGGGGCCAGGAGACCCAGTACTTC. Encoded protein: CASDKQRGGQETQYF.

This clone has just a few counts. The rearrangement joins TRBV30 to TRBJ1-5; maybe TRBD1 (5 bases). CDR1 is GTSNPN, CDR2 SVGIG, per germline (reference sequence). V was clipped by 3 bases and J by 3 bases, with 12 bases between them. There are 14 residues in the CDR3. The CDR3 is CAWSGGTANQPQHF. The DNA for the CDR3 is TGTGCCTGGAGCGGGGGGACGGCCAATCAGCCCCAGCATTTT.

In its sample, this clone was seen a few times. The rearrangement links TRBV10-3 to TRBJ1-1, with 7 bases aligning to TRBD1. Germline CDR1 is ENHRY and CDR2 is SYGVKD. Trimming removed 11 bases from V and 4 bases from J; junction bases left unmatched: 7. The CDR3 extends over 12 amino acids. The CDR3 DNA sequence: TGTGCCTCCCGGGAGGGGGCCACTGAAGCTTTCTTT. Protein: CASREGATEAFF.

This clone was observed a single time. The CDR3 bases are TGTGCCACCAGTGATCCCACATTTAACACCGGGGAGCTGTTTTTT. Protein sequence: CATSDPTFNTGELFF. The genes are TRBV24-1 and TRBJ2-2, with unresolved D. The CDR3 extends over 15 amino acids. V was pared by 3 bases and J by 2 bases, with 9 bases between. The germline gives CDR1 KGHDR, CDR2 SFDVKD.

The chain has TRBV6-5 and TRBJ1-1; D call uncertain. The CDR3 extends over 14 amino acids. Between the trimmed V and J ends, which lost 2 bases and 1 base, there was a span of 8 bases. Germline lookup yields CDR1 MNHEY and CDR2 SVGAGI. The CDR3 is CASSYGLGNTEAFF. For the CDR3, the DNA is TGTGCCAGCAGTTACGGTCTCGGGAACACTGAAGCTTTCTTT.

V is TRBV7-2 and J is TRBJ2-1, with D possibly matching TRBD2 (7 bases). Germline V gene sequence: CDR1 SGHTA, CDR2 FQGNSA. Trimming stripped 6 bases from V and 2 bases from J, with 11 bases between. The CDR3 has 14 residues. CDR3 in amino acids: CASRGGQAYNEQFF. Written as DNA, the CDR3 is TGTGCCAGCAGGGGGGGGCAGGCCTACAATGAGCAGTTCTTC.

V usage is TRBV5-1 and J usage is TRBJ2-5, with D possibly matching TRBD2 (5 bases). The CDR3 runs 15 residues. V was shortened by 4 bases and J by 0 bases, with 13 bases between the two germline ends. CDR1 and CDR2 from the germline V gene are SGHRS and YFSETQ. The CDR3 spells CASSKSGRDQETQYF. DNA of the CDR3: TGCGCCAGCAGCAAGAGCGGAAGGGACCAAGAGACCCAGTACTTC.

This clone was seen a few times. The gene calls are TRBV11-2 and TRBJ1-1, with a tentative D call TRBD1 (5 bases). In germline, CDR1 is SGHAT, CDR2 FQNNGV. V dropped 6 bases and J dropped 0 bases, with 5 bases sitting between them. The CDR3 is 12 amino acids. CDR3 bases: TGTGCCAGCAGGGGGCTGAACACTGAAGCTTTCTTT. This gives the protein CASRGLNTEAFF.

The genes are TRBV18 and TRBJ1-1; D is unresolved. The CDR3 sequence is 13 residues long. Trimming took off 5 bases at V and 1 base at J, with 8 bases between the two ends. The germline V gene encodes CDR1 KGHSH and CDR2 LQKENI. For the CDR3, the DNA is TGTGCCAGCTCAGAGGCAGAGAACACTGAAGCTTTCTTT. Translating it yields CASSEAENTEAFF.

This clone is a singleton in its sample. CDR3 in amino acids: CASSTQGVTEAFF. The CDR3 nucleotides are TGCGCCAGCAGCACGCAGGGGGTCACTGAAGCTTTCTTT. The chain carries TRBV5-1 and TRBJ1-1; TRBD1 aligns across 7 bases. Germline CDR1 reads SGHRS; CDR2 reads YFSETQ. The junction had 4 bases not matched to a gene; V was cut back by 4 bases and J by 4 bases. The CDR3 runs to 13 residues. The whole variable domain, remainder taken from reference TRBV5-1 and TRBJ1-1, is KAGVTQTPRYLIKTRGQQVTLSCSPISGHRSVSWYQQTPGQGLQFLFEYFSETQRNKGNFPGRFSGRQFSNSRSEMNVSTLELGDSALYLCASSTQGVTEAFFGQGTRLTVV.

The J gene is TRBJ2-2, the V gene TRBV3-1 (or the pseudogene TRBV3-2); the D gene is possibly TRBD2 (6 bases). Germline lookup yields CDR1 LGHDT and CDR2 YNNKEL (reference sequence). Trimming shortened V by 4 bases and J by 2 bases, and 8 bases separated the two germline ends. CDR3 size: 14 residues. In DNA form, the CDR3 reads TGTGCCAGCAGCCGGGAGGTAAACACCGGGGAGCTGTTTTTT. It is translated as CASSREVNTGELFF.

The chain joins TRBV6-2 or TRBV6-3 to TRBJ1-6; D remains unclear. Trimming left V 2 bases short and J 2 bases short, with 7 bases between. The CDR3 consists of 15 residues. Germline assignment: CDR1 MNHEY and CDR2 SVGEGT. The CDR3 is CASSYTPAYNSPLHF. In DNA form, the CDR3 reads TGTGCCAGCAGTTACACCCCGGCCTATAATTCACCCCTCCACTTT.

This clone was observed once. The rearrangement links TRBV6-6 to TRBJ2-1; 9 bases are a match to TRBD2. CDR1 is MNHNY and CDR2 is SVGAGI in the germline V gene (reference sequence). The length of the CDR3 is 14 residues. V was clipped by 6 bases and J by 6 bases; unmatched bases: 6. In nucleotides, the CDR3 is TGTGCCAGCAGCAGCGGGGGGTCTGTCAATGAGCAGTTCTTC. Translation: CASSSGGSVNEQFF.

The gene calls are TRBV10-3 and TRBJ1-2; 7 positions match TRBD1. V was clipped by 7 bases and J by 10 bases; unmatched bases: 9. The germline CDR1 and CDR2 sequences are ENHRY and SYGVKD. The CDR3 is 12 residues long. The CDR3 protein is CAITVDRVAYTF. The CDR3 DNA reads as TGTGCCATCACCGTAGACAGGGTCGCCTACACCTTC.

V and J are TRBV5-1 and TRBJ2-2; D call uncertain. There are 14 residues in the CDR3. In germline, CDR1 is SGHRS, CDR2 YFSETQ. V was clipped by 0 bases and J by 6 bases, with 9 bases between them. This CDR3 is CASSLVTAPGELFF. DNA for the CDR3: TGCGCCAGCAGCTTGGTTACAGCCCCCGGGGAGCTGTTTTTT.